This TCR beta chain was sequenced for a study of cytomegalovirus exposure and HLA in healthy donors. Study results and caveats: A likely sequencing artifact accounted for one observed cluster of highly shared sequence variants. Most observed TCR sequences were rare, whereas some public TCRs were detected in many donors. In a later analysis, CMV-associated beta chains were mostly HLA-associated, it appeared. The CMV antigen specificity of a few CMV-associated chains was confirmed through in vitro analysis.

PCR was performed using 60 Vbeta and 13 Jbeta primers. Produced via immunoSEQ multiplex PCR; TCRdb's table is partial and in-frame only. The data show about 130,000 clones, and the top ten clones hold approximately 2.6%. A note on this clone: Its antigen is still unknown.

The CDR3 is 16 amino acids. CDR1 and CDR2 (germline): SGHTA, FQGTGA. With 5 bases clipped from V and 2 bases from J, the junction kept 4 bases outside the gene matches. The V gene is TRBV7-3, the J gene TRBJ2-3, with 13 bases fitting TRBD2. The sequence was obtained from a man aged 30 to 45 in good health and CMV-seronegative. Specimen: PBMCs. CDR3 sequence (DNA): TGTGCCAGCAGCACCGGGACTAGCGGGACCACAGATACGCAGTATTTT. Amino acids: CASSTGTSGTTDTQYF.